This entry describes one T cell receptor beta chain. The source of the sample is a study of T cell responses to AZD1222 COVID-19 vaccine. Trimming removed 3 bases at V and 7 bases at J, with 7 bases between. The CDR3 is 12 amino acids. Germline-derived CDR1 and CDR2 are MNHEY and SVGEGT. Clones were read by immunoSEQ multiplex PCR, and TCRdb kept only the in-frame ones, dropping some. This sample yields 120,000 or so clones, of which roughly 89% are seen a single time; 28% belongs to the top ten. The chain combines TRBV6-2 or TRBV6-3 with TRBJ1-5; no reliable D call. The sequenced sample was peripheral blood, obtained on day 0 of AZD1222 vaccination. The TCR originated in an adult in good health. CDR3 nucleotide sequence: TGTGCCAGCAGTTATGCCAGCCAGCCCCAGCATTTT. This sequence encodes CASSYASQPQHF.